The 19 T cell receptor beta chains given below trace back to one sample, sequenced in a study of blood T cell repertoires in COVID-19. TCRdb keeps only in-frame clones here, not all; method: immunoSEQ multiplex PCR. The sample lists under 450,000 clones; approximately 90% were seen once. Input material: peripheral blood. These receptors were collected from a woman aged 45-65 years with COVID-19, enrolled during active disease.

The J gene is TRBJ2-3, the V gene TRBV5-1; 11 bases fit TRBD1. The germline CDR1 and CDR2 sequences are SGHRS and YFSETQ. The CDR3 runs 16 residues. After removal of 4 bases from V and 5 bases from J, the junction contained 9 bases not matched to a gene. This CDR3 reads CASSPGQGAFGDTQYF. CDR3 DNA sequence: TGCGCCAGCAGCCCCGGACAGGGGGCTTTTGGAGATACGCAGTATTTT.

J is TRBJ1-1 and V is TRBV20-1; TRBD1 is a possible D gene (5 bases). The CDR3 is 11 amino acids. With 7 bases removed from V and 11 bases from J, the gap between germline ends came to 17 bases. In germline, CDR1 is DFQATT, CDR2 SNEGSKA (reference sequence). CDR3 DNA: TGCAGTGGCGGAGGGGTAGGGTATGCTTTCTTT. Its translation: CSGGGVGYAFF.

This rearrangement joins TRBV5-1 to TRBJ2-1; D uncertain. Germline V gene data show CDR1 as SGHRS and CDR2 as YFSETQ. This CDR3 contains 14 residues. Trimming left V 4 bases short and J 7 bases short, with 15 bases between. The chain's CDR3 is CASSARPVQNEQFF. The CDR3 region has the DNA TGCGCCAGCAGCGCCCGTCCTGTTCAGAATGAGCAGTTCTTC.

The chain recombines TRBV5-4 with TRBJ2-1; D is perhaps TRBD2 (5 bases). Germline assignment: CDR1 SGHNT and CDR2 YYREEE (reference sequence). The CDR3 is 16 amino acids. V was trimmed by 0 bases and J by 0 bases, leaving 10 bases between them. The CDR3 DNA reads TGTGCCAGCAGCTTGGCCCCGGGGAGCTCCTACAATGAGCAGTTCTTC. It codes for CASSLAPGSSYNEQFF.

This clone was observed a single time. This chain links TRBV5-1 with TRBJ2-3; 11 nucleotides line up with TRBD2. Germline CDR1 SGHRS, CDR2 YFSETQ. The trim removed 5 bases at V and 2 bases at J, leaving 7 bases unmatched. The CDR3 sequence is 16 residues long. The DNA of the CDR3 is TGCGCCAGCAGGCGTCTAGCGGGGGGCCTCACAGATACGCAGTATTTT. Protein sequence: CASRRLAGGLTDTQYF.

J is TRBJ2-6 and V is TRBV11-1, with D uncertain. Germline CDR1 reads SGHAT; CDR2 reads FQDESV (reference sequence). V was pared by 3 bases and J by 2 bases, with 8 bases between. The CDR3 is 15 amino acids. CDR3 in DNA: TGTGCCAGCAGCTTCCGAGAAGCTGGGGCCAACGTCCTGACTTTC. Protein: CASSFREAGANVLTF.

The chain uses TRBV24-1 and TRBJ2-1; a weak D match, TRBD1 (6 bases). This CDR3 is built from 13 residues. V gave up 9 bases and J gave up 8 bases, with 16 bases separating them. Germline CDR1 is KGHDR and CDR2 is SFDVKD. The CDR3 DNA reads as TGTGCCACCGCCGGGACAAATTCGGATGAGCAGTTCTTC. Translating gives CATAGTNSDEQFF.

J is TRBJ1-3 and V is TRBV28; a weak D match, TRBD1 (5 bases). This CDR3 contains 14 residues. The germline V gene encodes CDR1 MDHEN and CDR2 SYDVKM. The V gene lost 11 bases and the J gene lost 4 bases, with 18 bases spanning the gap. In DNA, the CDR3 is TGTGCCGGGGGAAGGGCGGGGAGAGGAAACACCATATATTTT. It is translated as CAGGRAGRGNTIYF.

The chain couples TRBV19 to TRBJ1-5, with 8 nucleotides matching TRBD1. Trimming cost V 6 bases and J 5 bases; bases outside gene matches: 9. This CDR3 region has 15 residues. Germline assignment: CDR1 LNHDA and CDR2 SQIVND (reference sequence). In DNA form, the CDR3 reads TGTGCCAGTAGCCTCGGACAGGGACGAGATCAGCCCCAGCATTTT. Translated, it gives CASSLGQGRDQPQHF.

This clone was recorded only once. This chain links TRBV5-3 with TRBJ1-4; D may be TRBD1 (5 bases). TRBV5-3 is placed among ORFs of uncertain function. The CDR3 is 12 residues long. Trimming left V 0 bases short and J 8 bases short, with 5 bases between. In nucleotides, the CDR3 is TGTGCCAGAAGCTTGGGGGGCGAAAAACTGTTTTTT. This translates into CARSLGGEKLFF.

The CDR3 DNA follows: TGTGCCAGCAGCCAAGGTGTGACGGGGGGCTCGGAAGATACGCAGTATTTT. Encoded protein: CASSQGVTGGSEDTQYF. The chain couples TRBV4-2 to TRBJ2-3; perhaps TRBD2 as D (7 bases). Deletions cut 1 base from V and 5 bases from J, with 19 bases between. This CDR3 has 17 residues. Germline values: CDR1 LGHNA, CDR2 YNFKEQ.

This chain links TRBV29-1 with TRBJ2-5, with 7 bases fitting TRBD2. After removal of 7 bases from V and 5 bases from J, the junction contained 10 bases not matched to a gene. CDR3 length: 13 amino acids. The germline CDR1 and CDR2 sequences are SQVTM and ANQGSEA. CDR3 sequence reads: CSALGGERETQYF. CDR3 DNA sequence: TGCAGCGCATTGGGGGGGGAGAGGGAGACCCAGTACTTC.

The chain has TRBV2 and TRBJ2-5; 8 bases are a match to TRBD2. The germline V gene encodes CDR1 SNHLY and CDR2 FYNNEI. The CDR3 covers 13 residues. V trimming: 10 bases; J trimming: 1 base; junction bases outside the gene matches: 5. CDR3 amino acids: CATGGAFQETQYF. CDR3 bases: TGTGCCACGGGGGGGGCATTCCAAGAGACCCAGTACTTC.

The chain has TRBV5-1 and TRBJ2-1; D not certain. Germline V gene data show CDR1 as SGHRS and CDR2 as YFSETQ. The CDR3 runs 13 residues. Trimming cost V 0 bases and J 6 bases, with 7 bases left between them. CDR3 sequence (DNA): TGCGCCAGCAGCTTGGGGGCCCCCAATGAGCAGTTCTTC. Its translation is CASSLGAPNEQFF.

The chain recombines TRBV5-4 with TRBJ2-1, with 8 bases identical to TRBD2. Germline CDR1 is SGHNT and CDR2 is YYREEE (reference sequence). The CDR3 is made up of 15 amino acids. V trimming: 0 bases; J trimming: 4 bases; junction bases outside the gene matches: 3. The CDR3 DNA is TGTGCCAGCAGCTTGGAGGGCGGGGGGTACAATGAGCAGTTCTTC. Amino acid sequence: CASSLEGGGYNEQFF. The full variable domain, its missing parts supplied by reference TRBV5-4 and TRBJ2-1, is ETGVTQSPTHLIKTRGQQVTLRCSSQSGHNTVSWYQQALGQGPQFIFQYYREEENGRGNFPPRFSGLQFPNYSSELNVNALELDDSALYLCASSLEGGGYNEQFFGPGTRLTVL.

V usage is TRBV11-2 and J usage is TRBJ1-1, with D tentatively TRBD1 (5 bases). Germline V gene data show CDR1 as SGHAT and CDR2 as FQNNGV. This CDR3 spans 15 amino acids. With 3 bases removed from V and 5 bases from J, the gap between germline ends came to 16 bases. This chain's CDR3 is CASSFNPGVGTEAFF. The CDR3 coding sequence is TGTGCCAGCAGCTTTAACCCGGGGGTAGGAACTGAAGCTTTCTTT. The entire variable domain, with the rest obtained from reference TRBV11-2 and TRBJ1-1, is as follows: EAGVAQSPRYKIIEKRQSVAFWCNPISGHATLYWYQQILGQGPKLLIQFQNNGVVDDSQLPKDRFSAERLKGVDSTLKIQPAKLEDSAVYLCASSFNPGVGTEAFFGQGTRLTVV.

The chain employs TRBV28 and TRBJ1-4, with 9 nucleotides matching TRBD1. Germline lookup yields CDR1 MDHEN and CDR2 SYDVKM. CDR3 length: 14 amino acids. V lost 5 bases and J lost 10; bases outside the gene matches: 8. The CDR3 region is CASSRQGEFRKLFF. In DNA form, the CDR3 reads TGTGCCAGCAGTCGACAGGGGGAATTTCGAAAACTGTTTTTT.

The genes are TRBV30 and TRBJ2-1, with a weak D call TRBD2 (5 bases). This CDR3 is built from 14 residues. CDR1 is GTSNPN, CDR2 SVGIG, per germline (reference sequence). Deletions cut 3 bases from V and 3 bases from J, with 12 bases between. This CDR3 reads CAWRFSGYYNEQFF. The DNA of the CDR3 is TGTGCCTGGAGATTTTCGGGGTACTACAATGAGCAGTTCTTC.

This chain joins TRBV6-6 and TRBJ2-7; D is unclear. There are 16 residues in the CDR3. Deletions cut 2 bases from V and 3 bases from J, with 17 bases between. Germline CDR1 is MNHNY and CDR2 is SVGAGI (reference sequence). CDR3 in amino acids: CASSYDYSGRGYEQYF. For the CDR3, the DNA is TGTGCCAGCAGTTACGATTACTCCGGCCGAGGCTACGAGCAGTACTTC.